This T cell receptor (beta chain) emerged from a study of glioma-infiltrating T cells after dendritic cell vaccination. TCRdb keeps only in-frame clones here, not all; method: immunoSEQ multiplex PCR. Of approximately 100,000 clones listed, roughly 83% are singletons. There are 14 residues in the CDR3. Germline V lookup: CDR1 LNHDA, CDR2 SQIVND (reference sequence). The V end lost 9 bases, the J end lost 5 bases, and 19 bases lay between the germline ends. The chain carries TRBV19 and TRBJ1-1, with TRBD1 as a possible D gene (6 bases). The source of this sequence is a human donor with glioblastoma. The sample consisted of blood, taken before dendritic cell vaccination. The DNA for the CDR3 is TGTGCCAGCCAACCTGGGACATGGGGAACTGAAGCTTTCTTT. This gives the protein CASQPGTWGTEAFF.